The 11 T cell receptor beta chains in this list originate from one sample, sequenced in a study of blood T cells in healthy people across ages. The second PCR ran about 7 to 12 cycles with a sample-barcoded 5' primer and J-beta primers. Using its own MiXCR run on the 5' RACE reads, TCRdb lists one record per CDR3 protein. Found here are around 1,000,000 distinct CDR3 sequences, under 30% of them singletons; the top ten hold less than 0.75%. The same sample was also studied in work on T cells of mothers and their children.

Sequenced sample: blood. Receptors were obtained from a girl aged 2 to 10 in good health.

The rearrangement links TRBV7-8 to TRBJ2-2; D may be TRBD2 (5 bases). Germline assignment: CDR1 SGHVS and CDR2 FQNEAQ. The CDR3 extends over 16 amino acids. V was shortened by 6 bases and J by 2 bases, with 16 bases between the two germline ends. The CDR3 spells CASSGLSAANTGELFF. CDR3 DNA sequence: TGTGCCAGCAGTGGACTTTCGGCCGCTAACACCGGGGAGCTGTTTTTT.

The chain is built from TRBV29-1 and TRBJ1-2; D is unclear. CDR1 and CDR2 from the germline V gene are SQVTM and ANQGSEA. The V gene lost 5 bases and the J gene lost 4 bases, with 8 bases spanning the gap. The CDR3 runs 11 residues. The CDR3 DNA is TGCAGCGTTCTAGACGGCTATGGCTACACCTTC. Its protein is CSVLDGYGYTF.

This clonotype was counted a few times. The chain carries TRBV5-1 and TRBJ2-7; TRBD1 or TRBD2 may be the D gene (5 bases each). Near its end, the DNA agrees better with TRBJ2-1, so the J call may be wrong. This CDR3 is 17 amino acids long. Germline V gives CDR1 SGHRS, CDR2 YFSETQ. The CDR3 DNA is TGCGCCAGCAGCTCCGTGTCGGTCGGGGCCCTCTACAATGAGCAGTTCTTC. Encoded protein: CASSSVSVGALYNEQFF.

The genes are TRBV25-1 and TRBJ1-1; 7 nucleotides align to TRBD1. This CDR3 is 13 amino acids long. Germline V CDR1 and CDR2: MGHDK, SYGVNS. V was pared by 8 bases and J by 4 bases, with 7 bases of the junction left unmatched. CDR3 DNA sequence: TGTGCCAGCCTAGGGGGCTGGGGCACTGAAGCTTTCTTT. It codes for CASLGGWGTEAFF.

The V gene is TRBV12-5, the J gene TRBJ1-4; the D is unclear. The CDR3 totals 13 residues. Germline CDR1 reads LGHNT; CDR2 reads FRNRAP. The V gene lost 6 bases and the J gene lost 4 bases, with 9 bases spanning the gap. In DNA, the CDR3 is TGTGCTAGTGGCTCAGATCTTAATGAAAAACTGTTTTTT. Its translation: CASGSDLNEKLFF.

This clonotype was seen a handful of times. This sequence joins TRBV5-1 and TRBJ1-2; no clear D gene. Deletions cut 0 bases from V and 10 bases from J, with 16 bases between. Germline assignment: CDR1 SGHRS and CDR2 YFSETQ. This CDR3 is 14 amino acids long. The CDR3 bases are TGCGCCAGCAGCTTGGACCAGCCAAGACCGGACTACACCTTC. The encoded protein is CASSLDQPRPDYTF. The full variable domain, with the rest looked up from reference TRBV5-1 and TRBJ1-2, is KAGVTQTPRYLIKTRGQQVTLSCSPISGHRSVSWYQQTPGQGLQFLFEYFSETQRNKGNFPGRFSGRQFSNSRSEMNVSTLELGDSALYLCASSLDQPRPDYTFGSGTRLTVV.

CDR3 region: CASRFDYEQYF. DNA of the CDR3: TGTGCCAGCAGATTCGACTACGAGCAGTACTTC. The chain carries TRBV12-3 or TRBV12-4 and TRBJ2-7; D is undetermined. There are 11 residues in the CDR3. V gave up 6 bases and J gave up 3 bases, with 6 bases separating them.

Here the CDR3 reads CASRNERLSYEQYF. The CDR3 DNA is TGTGCCAGCAGGAATGAGCGCCTCTCCTACGAGCAGTACTTC. V gene TRBV2 combines with J gene TRBJ2-7; D remains unclear. The V gene's germline CDR1 is SNHLY and CDR2 FYNNEI. The CDR3 covers 14 residues. With 6 bases removed from V and 0 bases from J, the gap between germline ends came to 12 bases.

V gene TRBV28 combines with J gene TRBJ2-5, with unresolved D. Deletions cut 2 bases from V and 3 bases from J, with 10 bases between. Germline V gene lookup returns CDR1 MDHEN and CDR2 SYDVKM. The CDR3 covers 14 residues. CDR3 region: CASSLRFREETQYF. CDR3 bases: TGTGCCAGCAGTTTACGTTTCCGTGAAGAGACCCAGTACTTC.

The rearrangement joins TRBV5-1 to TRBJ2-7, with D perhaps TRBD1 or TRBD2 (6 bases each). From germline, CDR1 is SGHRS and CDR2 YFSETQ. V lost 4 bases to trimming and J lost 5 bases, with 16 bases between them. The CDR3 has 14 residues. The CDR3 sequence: CASSQDTGGDEQYF. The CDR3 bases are TGCGCCAGCAGCCAGGACACCGGGGGCGACGAGCAGTACTTC. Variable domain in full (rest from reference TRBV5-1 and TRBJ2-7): KAGVTQTPRYLIKTRGQQVTLSCSPISGHRSVSWYQQTPGQGLQFLFEYFSETQRNKGNFPGRFSGRQFSNSRSEMNVSTLELGDSALYLCASSQDTGGDEQYFGPGTRLTVT.

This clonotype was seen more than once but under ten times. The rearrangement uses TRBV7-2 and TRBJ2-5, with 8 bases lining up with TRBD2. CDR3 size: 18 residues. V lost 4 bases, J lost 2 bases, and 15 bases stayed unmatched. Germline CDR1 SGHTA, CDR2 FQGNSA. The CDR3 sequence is CASSSGGHRFTGQETQYF. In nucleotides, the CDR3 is TGTGCCAGCAGCTCGGGGGGGCATCGGTTTACGGGGCAAGAGACCCAGTACTTC. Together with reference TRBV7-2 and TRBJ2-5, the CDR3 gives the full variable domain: GAGVSQSPSNKVTEKGKDVELRCDPISGHTALYWYRQSLGQGLEFLIYFQGNSAPDKSGLPSDRFSAERTGGSVSTLTIQRTQQEDSAVYLCASSSGGHRFTGQETQYFGPGTRLLVL.